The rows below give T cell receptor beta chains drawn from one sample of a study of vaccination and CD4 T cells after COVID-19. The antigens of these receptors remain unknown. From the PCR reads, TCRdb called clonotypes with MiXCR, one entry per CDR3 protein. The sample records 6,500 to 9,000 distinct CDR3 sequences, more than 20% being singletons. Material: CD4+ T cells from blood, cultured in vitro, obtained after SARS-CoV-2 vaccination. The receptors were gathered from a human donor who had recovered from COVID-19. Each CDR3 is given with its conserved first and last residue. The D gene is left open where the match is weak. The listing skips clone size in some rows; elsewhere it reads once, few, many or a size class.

CASSAFGTGGHYGYTF,TGTGCCAGCAGCGCGTTTGGGACAGGGGGCCACTATGGCTACACCTTC,TRBV7-2,TRBD1,TRBJ1-2,few
CASSPRAGGKTEAFF,TGTGCCAGCAGTCCCCGAGCAGGGGGAAAGACTGAAGCTTTCTTT,TRBV27,TRBD1,TRBJ1-1,few
CASSFGGLAGARGETQYF,TGTGCCAGCAGTTTTGGGGGACTAGCGGGGGCCCGAGGGGAGACCCAGTACTTC,TRBV27,TRBD2,TRBJ2-5,.
CASSSPRERLAFF,TGCGCCAGCAGCTCCCCCAGGGAAAGGTTAGCTTTCTTT,TRBV5-1,.,TRBJ1-1,.
CASSLTATGNFPYEQYF,TGTGCCAGCAGCTTAACCGCTACAGGGAACTTTCCCTACGAGCAGTACTTC,TRBV27,.,TRBJ2-7,medium-sized
CASSDSTSGYNEQFF,TGTGCCAGCAGTGACTCGACTAGCGGGTACAATGAGCAGTTCTTC,TRBV6-4,TRBD2,TRBJ2-1,.
CASSPGWNYGYTF,TGTGCCAGTAGTCCAGGGTGGAACTATGGCTACACCTTC,TRBV19,.,TRBJ1-2,few
CASSSRHRSGNTIYF,TGTGCCAGCAGCTCCCGTCACAGGTCTGGAAACACCATATATTTT,TRBV7-2,.,TRBJ1-3,few
CASSYGDRARETQYF,TGTGCCAGCAGTTATGGGGACAGGGCTCGAGAGACCCAGTACTTC,TRBV27,TRBD1,TRBJ2-5,medium-sized
CSAREWGFLEDGYTF,TGCAGTGCTAGAGAGTGGGGCTTTCTTGAGGATGGCTACACCTTC,TRBV20-1,.,TRBJ1-2,medium-sized
CASSYSSQNRESPLHF,TGTGCCAGCAGTTACTCGAGTCAGAATAGGGAATCACCCCTCCACTTT,TRBV6-5,.,TRBJ1-6,few
CASSDSSGANVLTF,TGTGCCAGCAGCGATAGCTCTGGGGCCAACGTCCTGACTTTC,TRBV11-3,.,TRBJ2-6,few
CASSLQGVGANVLTF,TGTGCCAGCAGCTTGCAGGGAGTTGGGGCCAACGTCCTGACTTTC,TRBV5-4,.,TRBJ2-6,few
CSARPADRGPPNYGYTF,TGCAGTGCTAGGCCAGCGGACAGGGGGCCTCCTAACTATGGCTACACCTTC,TRBV20-1,TRBD1,TRBJ1-2,medium-sized
CASSPSPRGGGFF,TGCGCCAGCAGCCCGAGCCCGCGGGGGGGTGGGTTCTTC,TRBV10-1,TRBD2,TRBJ2-1,few
CSANGQNYEQYF,TGCAGTGCCAATGGACAGAACTACGAGCAGTACTTC,TRBV20-1,.,TRBJ2-7,few